What follows are 17 T cell receptor beta chains derived from one specimen sequenced in a study of CD8+CD57+ T cells in acquired aplastic anemia. Profiles of TCR beta VDJ and CDR3 were generated from a genomic DNA template. TCRdb reanalysed the reads using MiXCR and keeps one entry per CDR3 protein. The sample yields some 220,000 distinct CDR3 sequences, approximately 35% seen once. Sample: sorted CD4+, CD8+, or CD8+CD57+ T cells (not recorded which) from PBMCs. These receptor sequences come from a human donor in good health, serving as a control.

The chain carries TRBV10-3 and TRBJ2-7; 8 bases match TRBD1. The V gene's germline CDR1 is ENHRY and CDR2 SYGVKD. This CDR3 has 14 amino acids. The trim removed 3 bases at V and 4 bases at J, leaving 5 bases unmatched. As DNA, the CDR3 is TGTGCCATCAGTGATTCCGACAGGGGTTACGAGCAGTACTTC. This gives the protein CAISDSDRGYEQYF.

The gene calls are TRBV19 and TRBJ1-5; D not resolved. Trimming stripped 3 bases from V and 6 bases from J, with 12 bases between. Germline-derived CDR1 and CDR2 are LNHDA and SQIVND (reference sequence). The CDR3 runs 14 residues. In DNA form, the CDR3 reads TGTGCCAGTAGTATCAGCGGGGAGGGTCAGCCCCAGCATTTT. Its protein is CASSISGEGQPQHF.

V usage is TRBV15 and J usage is TRBJ1-6, with 10 bases identical to TRBD1. V trimming: 0 bases; J trimming: 8 bases; junction bases outside the gene matches: 7. This CDR3 is 17 amino acids long. CDR1 and CDR2 from the germline V gene are LNHNV and YYDKDF (reference sequence). The CDR3 here is CATSRDPPGTGDSPLHF. CDR3 nucleotide sequence: TGTGCCACCAGCAGAGATCCCCCCGGGACAGGGGATTCACCCCTCCACTTT.

With respect to this clonotype: A single base separates this from a much larger clone, so it may be a read error. The V gene is TRBV6-1, the J gene TRBJ1-2, with a possible D match to TRBD1 (5 bases). This CDR3 is built from 13 residues. CDR1 is MNHNS and CDR2 is SASEGT in the germline V gene. DNA for the CDR3: TGTGCCAGCAAAGCAGGGAATATCTATGGCTGCACCTTC. Amino acids: CASKAGNIYGCTF.

This chain connects TRBV5-1 to TRBJ2-5; D unresolved. The germline gives CDR1 SGHRS, CDR2 YFSETQ. CDR3 size: 15 residues. Trimming left V 8 bases short and J 5 bases short, with 22 bases between. The CDR3 here is CASQTGGEPWETQYF. The CDR3 DNA reads as TGCGCCAGTCAGACCGGCGGCGAACCCTGGGAGACCCAGTACTTC. Looking up the rest from reference TRBV5-1 and TRBJ2-5 gives the full variable domain: KAGVTQTPRYLIKTRGQQVTLSCSPISGHRSVSWYQQTPGQGLQFLFEYFSETQRNKGNFPGRFSGRQFSNSRSEMNVSTLELGDSALYLCASQTGGEPWETQYFGPGTRLLVL.

As for this clonotype: A read error may explain this, as a much larger clone is one base away. The chain combines TRBV12-3 or TRBV12-4 with TRBJ1-1, with D uncertain. The CDR3 has 17 residues. The chain's CDR3 is CASSLGPPSGMNTEAFF. As DNA, the CDR3 is TGTGCCAGCAGCTTAGGACCGCCCTCGGGGATGAACACTGAAGCTTTCTTT.

This clonotype was detected ten times or more. The V call is TRBV2, the J call TRBJ2-1; 11 nucleotides agree with TRBD2. The CDR3 is 15 residues long. The junction had 10 bases not matched to a gene; V was cut back by 5 bases and J by 10 bases. Germline values: CDR1 SNHLY, CDR2 FYNNEI. Here the CDR3 reads CASSHELAGALEQFF. The DNA of the CDR3 is TGTGCCAGCAGTCACGAACTAGCGGGGGCCCTAGAGCAGTTCTTC.

This clonotype was found many times. The chain joins TRBV6-1 to TRBJ1-2; the D gene is possibly TRBD1 (5 bases). Germline-derived CDR1 and CDR2 are MNHNS and SASEGT. The V end lost 2 bases, the J end lost 8 bases, and 15 bases lay between the germline ends. There are 14 residues in the CDR3. The CDR3 loop is CASSESRDSSGYTF. Here the CDR3 DNA reads TGTGCCAGCAGTGAATCCAGGGATTCGTCAGGCTACACCTTC.

This clonotype was detected ten times or more. V usage is TRBV20-1 and J usage is TRBJ1-2; perhaps TRBD1 as D (5 bases). This CDR3 comprises 16 residues. Per germline, CDR1 DFQATT and CDR2 SNEGSKA (reference sequence). Trimming pared 1 base from V and 4 bases from J, leaving 19 bases between. The CDR3 here is CSARVTGGVTSYGYTF. The CDR3 nucleotides are TGCAGTGCTAGAGTCACAGGCGGAGTAACTTCCTATGGCTACACCTTC.

This chain joins TRBV6-4 and TRBJ2-1; 9 nucleotides align to TRBD1. The CDR3 runs 19 residues. V shed 4 bases, J shed 3 bases, and the junction held 16 bases outside the gene matches. Per germline, CDR1 MRHNA and CDR2 SNTAGT. The CDR3 sequence: CASSVSGELTGGFYNEQFF. The CDR3 DNA reads as TGTGCCAGCAGTGTCTCGGGGGAACTTACAGGGGGCTTCTACAATGAGCAGTTCTTC.

This clonotype occurred many times. The V and J genes are TRBV5-1 and TRBJ1-2; D might be TRBD1 (5 bases). Germline V CDR1 and CDR2: SGHRS, YFSETQ. V shed 2 bases and J shed 5 bases, with 10 bases lying between them. This CDR3 has 13 residues. CDR3 region: CASSFQGAYGYTF. The CDR3 nucleotides are TGCGCCAGCAGCTTCCAGGGTGCGTATGGCTACACCTTC.

In its sample, this clonotype was seen many times. The genes are TRBV19 and TRBJ1-1, with a weak D call TRBD1 (6 bases). Looked up from germline, CDR1 is LNHDA and CDR2 is SQIVND (reference sequence). There are 17 residues in the CDR3. The V gene lost 2 bases and the J gene lost 5 bases, with 21 bases spanning the gap. CDR3 region: CASSIYRGGRRNTEAFF. CDR3 in DNA: TGTGCCAGTAGTATATATCGCGGGGGGCGGCGGAATACTGAAGCTTTCTTT.

The J gene is TRBJ1-2, the V gene TRBV29-1; 9 nucleotides match TRBD1. The germline V gene has CDR1 SQVTM and CDR2 ANQGSEA. The CDR3 has 14 residues. J gave up 6 bases and V 8 bases, and 13 bases lay outside the gene matches. The CDR3 is CSLTRTGATDGYTF. Here the CDR3 DNA reads TGCAGCCTTACCCGGACAGGGGCCACCGATGGCTACACCTTC.

This rearrangement joins TRBV2 to TRBJ2-7, with D possibly being TRBD2 (5 bases). Germline V gene data show CDR1 as SNHLY and CDR2 as FYNNEI. Trimming left V 8 bases short and J 5 bases short, with 13 bases between. This CDR3 comprises 12 residues. CDR3 coding DNA: TGTGCCAGCTGTCGACGGGGTAACGAGCAGTACTTC. Protein: CASCRRGNEQYF.

This chain connects TRBV4-2 to TRBJ2-3; D gene unclear. The ends were cut back, 5 bases at V and 2 bases at J, with 17 bases in the middle. The CDR3 runs 16 residues. CDR1 is LGHNA, CDR2 YNFKEQ, per germline. In DNA, the CDR3 is TGTGCCAGCAGCACAGCTCAACGAAGCTCCACAGATACGCAGTATTTT. Translation: CASSTAQRSSTDTQYF.

V and J are TRBV7-9 and TRBJ1-1; TRBD1 matches 7 bases. The CDR3 length is 13 residues. CDR1 SEHNR and CDR2 FQNEAQ come from the germline V gene (reference sequence). With 8 bases clipped from V and 6 bases from J, the junction kept 9 bases outside the gene matches. The DNA for the CDR3 is TGTGCCAGCTCACCAGGGGGGAAGGCTGAAGCTTTCTTT. Protein sequence: CASSPGGKAEAFF.

This clonotype was counted many times. The J gene is TRBJ2-7, the V gene TRBV4-1, with D perhaps given as TRBD1 or TRBD2 (6 bases each). Trimming shortened V by 3 bases and J by 2 bases, and 17 bases separated the two germline ends. Germline CDR1 and CDR2: MGHRA and YSYEKL. The CDR3 runs 16 residues. CDR3 DNA: TGCGCCAGCAGCCAGACCCCTCGGGGGCGGACCTACGAGCAGTACTTC. Translating gives CASSQTPRGRTYEQYF.